The entry below describes one T cell receptor beta chain. Its specificity is unknown. Germline V gives CDR1 SEHNR, CDR2 FQNEAQ (reference sequence). This CDR3 region has 17 residues. The germline V and J ends were trimmed by 2 bases and 5 bases, with 18 bases remaining between them. TCRdb keeps only in-frame clones here, not all; method: immunoSEQ multiplex PCR. The profile shows more than 120,000 clones, around 84% of them singletons. These data come from a study of cytomegalovirus exposure and HLA in healthy donors. Broader study findings: Despite most TCR sequences being rare, some public TCRs occurred in many donors. Cytomegalovirus status, reportedly, was diagnosed with high specificity and sensitivity by the classifier. Within the approximately 120 validation repertoires, first-cohort TCR clusters tended to co-occur, according to a later analysis.

This sequence joins TRBV7-9 and TRBJ2-2; tentatively, D is TRBD1 (6 bases). Source material: PBMCs. This receptor was identified in a man aged 18 to 30 in good health and CMV-seropositive. The DNA for the CDR3 is TGTGCCAGCAGCTTAAGCCCCCAGCAGGGGTCGACCGGGGAGCTGTTTTTT. Its protein is CASSLSPQQGSTGELFF.